This TCR beta chain was recovered during a study of control samples from healthy donors and cancer patients. TCRdb's table, derived via immunoSEQ multiplex PCR, lists solely in-frame clones and lacks some. The table records about 130,000 clones, over 90% of them present only once. Trimming left V 3 bases short and J 1 base short, with 9 bases between. Germline CDR1 is GTSNPN and CDR2 is SVGIG (reference sequence). The CDR3 runs to 13 residues. Sequenced: PBMCs. The V gene is TRBV30, the J gene TRBJ1-1; no definite D call. This clonotype was sampled from a man in his sixties with colorectal cancer. The CDR3 region is CAWRRAANTEAFF. The CDR3, as DNA: TGTGCCTGGAGGCGGGCCGCGAACACTGAAGCTTTCTTT.